This passage covers 21 T cell receptor beta chains from one sample sequenced in a study of cytomegalovirus exposure and HLA in healthy donors. PCR used 60 Vbeta primers and 13 Jbeta primers. Profiled with immunoSEQ multiplex PCR; TCRdb holds only in-frame clones, not every one. The top ten hold approximately 10% of the sample, which has around 130,000 clones, roughly 82% seen once. The sequencing input was PBMCs. The receptors come from a male donor in good health and CMV-seropositive.

This clone appeared once. The chain uses TRBV5-4 and TRBJ2-5, with 11 positions matching TRBD1. V was clipped by 4 bases and J by 5 bases; unmatched bases: 7. Germline values: CDR1 SGHNT, CDR2 YYREEE (reference sequence). The CDR3 consists of 15 residues. The CDR3 reads CASSAPGQGDETQYF. The CDR3, as DNA: TGTGCCAGCAGCGCCCCGGGACAGGGGGATGAGACCCAGTACTTC.

V and J are TRBV4-2 and TRBJ1-1; unclear D gene. The CDR3 has 15 amino acids. Germline V gives CDR1 LGHNA, CDR2 YNFKEQ. V lost 2 bases to trimming and J lost 3 bases, with 13 bases between them. CDR3 amino acids: CASSQNPVSDTEAFF. In DNA, the CDR3 is TGTGCCAGCAGCCAAAATCCGGTCTCGGACACTGAAGCTTTCTTT.

J is TRBJ2-1 and V is TRBV4-3; 9 positions agree with TRBD2. Germline CDR1 reads LGHNA; CDR2 reads YSLEER. The CDR3 is 15 amino acids. V dropped 1 base and J dropped 9; count of bases not matched to a gene: 7. CDR3 nucleotide sequence: TGCGCCAGCAGCCAAGGTCTTAGCGGGAGTGGTGAGCAGTTCTTC. Translation: CASSQGLSGSGEQFF.

J is TRBJ2-1 and V is TRBV4-3, with 16 bases matching TRBD2. The V gene end was trimmed by 0 bases and the J gene end by 6 bases; junction bases not matched to a gene: 11. Per the germline V gene, CDR1 is LGHNA and CDR2 is YSLEER. The length of the CDR3 is 20 residues. The CDR3 sequence is CASSQELGLAGGPLGNEQFF. CDR3 DNA sequence: TGCGCCAGCAGCCAAGAATTGGGACTAGCGGGAGGGCCTCTTGGCAATGAGCAGTTCTTC.

The chain is built from TRBV5-1 and TRBJ2-1, with 9 bases identical to TRBD1. V lost 1 base to trimming and J lost 4 bases; unmatched junction nucleotides: 9. CDR1 and CDR2 from the germline V gene are SGHRS and YFSETQ. This CDR3 region has 17 residues. This CDR3 reads CASSLSKGTGRYNEQFF. In nucleotides, the CDR3 is TGCGCCAGCAGCTTGTCAAAGGGGACAGGGAGGTACAATGAGCAGTTCTTC.

Points on this clone: A read error may account for a junction end that differs from germline. This rearrangement joins TRBV27 to TRBJ2-4, with 9 bases matching TRBD2. The V gene's germline CDR1 is MNHEY and CDR2 SMNVEV (reference sequence). The CDR3 consists of 16 residues. The CDR3 is CASSFQLAGSGNSQYF. In DNA, the CDR3 is TGTGCCAGCAGTTTCCAGCTAGCGGGATCGGGAAACAGTCAGTACTTC.

The CDR3 sequence: CATRTNNEQFF. The CDR3 DNA reads TGTGCCACCAGGACAAACAATGAGCAGTTCTTC. This rearrangement joins TRBV28 to TRBJ2-1; perhaps TRBD1 as D (5 bases). The V and J ends lost 10 bases and 5 bases respectively, with 9 bases between them. This CDR3 has 11 amino acids. CDR1 is MDHEN and CDR2 is SYDVKM in the germline V gene.

The V gene is TRBV7-2, the J gene TRBJ1-4, with 8 positions matching TRBD1. CDR3 length equals 15 residues. Germline V gene lookup returns CDR1 SGHTA and CDR2 FQGNSA. V lost 7 bases to trimming and J lost 3 bases; unmatched junction nucleotides: 7. The CDR3 sequence: CASTPRGQANEKLFF. CDR3 DNA: TGTGCCAGCACCCCCCGGGGACAGGCTAATGAAAAACTGTTTTTT.

With respect to this clone: One end of the junction is discordant with germline, which a read error may explain. The genes are TRBV7-8 and TRBJ2-7; TRBD1 agrees at 12 bases. CDR1 SGHVS and CDR2 FQNEAQ come from the germline V gene. The CDR3 runs 15 residues. The CDR3 protein is CASNLGGQGAGEQYF. CDR3 bases: TGTGCCAGCAACTTAGGGGGACAGGGGGCCGGGGAGCAGTACTTC. Supplemented by reference TRBV7-8 and TRBJ2-7, the full variable domain reads GAGVSQSPRYKVAKRGQDVALRCDPISGHVSLFWYQQALGQGPEFLTYFQNEAQLDKSGLPSDRFFAERPEGSVSTLKIQRTQQEDSAVYLCASNLGGQGAGEQYFGPGTRLTVT.

The chain links TRBV2 to TRBJ1-1, with 7 bases matching TRBD1. The CDR3 length is 12 residues. After removal of 7 bases from V and 6 bases from J, the junction contained 5 bases not matched to a gene. Per germline, CDR1 SNHLY and CDR2 FYNNEI. The CDR3, as DNA: TGTGCCAGCAATTTGCAGGGGGCTGAAGCTTTCTTT. Translation: CASNLQGAEAFF.

This chain joins TRBV15 and TRBJ2-7; 7 bases line up with TRBD2. J gave up 4 bases and V 3 bases, and 9 bases lay outside the gene matches. Germline V CDR1 and CDR2: LNHNV, YYDKDF (reference sequence). This CDR3 comprises 15 residues. The CDR3 DNA is TGTGCCACCAGCAGTGCTAGCGGAGAAATATACGAGCAGTACTTC. It translates to CATSSASGEIYEQYF.

Regarding this clone: One end of the junction is discordant with germline, which a read error may explain. The chain joins TRBV7-2 to TRBJ2-1; TRBD1 aligns across 8 bases. Per germline, CDR1 SGHTA and CDR2 FQGNSA. This CDR3 has 12 amino acids. CDR3 sequence: CASSLSRQGLLF. DNA for the CDR3: TGTGCCAGCAGCTTGTCGCGACAGGGGCTCCTCTTC.

The chain combines TRBV6-5 with TRBJ1-1; D uncertain. Germline V gene data show CDR1 as MNHEY and CDR2 as SVGAGI. The V gene lost 6 bases and the J gene lost 3 bases, with 11 bases spanning the gap. This CDR3 has 13 residues. The CDR3 sequence is CASRPPSYTEAFF. CDR3 DNA: TGTGCCAGCAGACCCCCAAGCTACACTGAAGCTTTCTTT.

The rearrangement uses TRBV5-8 and TRBJ2-1, with 8 bases that match TRBD2. Germline CDR1 and CDR2: SGHTS and YDEGEE. J gave up 6 bases and V 0 bases, and 5 bases lay outside the gene matches. CDR3 length: 15 residues. Here the CDR3 reads CASSLAGLGGNEQFF. As DNA, the CDR3 is TGTGCCAGCAGCTTGGCGGGACTAGGTGGCAATGAGCAGTTCTTC.

The chain is built from TRBV9 and TRBJ2-7; 8 nucleotides match TRBD2. CDR1 is SGDLS and CDR2 is YYNGEE in the germline V gene. This CDR3 spans 14 amino acids. The ends lost 1 base at V and 5 bases at J; junction bases unmatched: 5. The CDR3 DNA reads as TGTGCCAGCAGCGTATTAGAAGCGGGAGACGAGCAGTACTTC. Its protein is CASSVLEAGDEQYF.

This clone was observed a single time. The J gene is TRBJ1-2, the V gene TRBV7-9; 8 nucleotides agree with TRBD1. This CDR3 spans 14 amino acids. From germline, CDR1 is SEHNR and CDR2 FQNEAQ (reference sequence). Unmatched junction bases numbered 5, after V lost 1 base and J lost 7 bases. The CDR3 DNA reads TGTGCCAGCAGCTTAGGGACAGGGTCCCTTGGCTACACCTTC. This gives the protein CASSLGTGSLGYTF.

This chain joins TRBV19 and TRBJ2-7; 9 bases are a match to TRBD1. V lost 9 bases and J lost 3; bases outside the gene matches: 6. This CDR3 has 13 residues. Germline V gene data show CDR1 as LNHDA and CDR2 as SQIVND (reference sequence). The CDR3 loop reads CASRDRAGYEQYF. The CDR3 DNA reads TGTGCCAGCCGGGACAGGGCGGGCTACGAGCAGTACTTC.

The J gene is TRBJ2-2, the V gene TRBV7-3; TRBD1 is a possible D gene (6 bases). Trimming shortened V by 5 bases and J by 4 bases, and 14 bases separated the two germline ends. Germline V CDR1 and CDR2: SGHTA, FQGTGA. The CDR3 extends over 15 amino acids. CDR3 DNA sequence: TGTGCCAGCAGCCAAGGGGGAGCTAGCACCGGGGAGCTGTTTTTT. Protein: CASSQGGASTGELFF.

The J gene is TRBJ2-7, the V gene TRBV7-9, with 10 bases matching TRBD1. The germline gives CDR1 SEHNR, CDR2 FQNEAQ (reference sequence). The CDR3 totals 13 residues. J lost 3 bases, V lost 5 bases, and 1 base had no gene match. The CDR3 loop is CASSRTGGYEQYF. The DNA for the CDR3 is TGTGCCAGCAGCCGGACAGGGGGCTACGAGCAGTACTTC.

The genes are TRBV11-2 and TRBJ2-1; the D gene is possibly TRBD1 (6 bases). This CDR3 spans 13 amino acids. Germline loops: CDR1 SGHAT, CDR2 FQNNGV. Trimming removed 0 bases from V and 9 bases from J, with 9 bases in between. For the CDR3, the DNA is TGTGCCAGCAGCTTAGATAGGGACACTGAGCAGTTCTTC. Translation gives CASSLDRDTEQFF. The full variable domain, rest sourced from reference TRBV11-2 and TRBJ2-1, is EAGVAQSPRYKIIEKRQSVAFWCNPISGHATLYWYQQILGQGPKLLIQFQNNGVVDDSQLPKDRFSAERLKGVDSTLKIQPAKLEDSAVYLCASSLDRDTEQFFGPGTRLTVL.

A word on this clone: Relative to the germline gene, one junction end is altered; a read error may explain this. This chain links TRBV7-9 with TRBJ1-4; possible D gene TRBD1, 5 bases. Germline V lookup: CDR1 SEHNR, CDR2 FQNEAQ (reference sequence). The CDR3 is made up of 16 amino acids. The CDR3 reads CASSLVGGATNEKPFF. CDR3 coding DNA: TGTGCCAGCAGCTTAGTCGGAGGGGCGACTAATGAAAAACCGTTTTTT.